The subject of this entry is one T cell receptor (beta chain). The data derive from a study of response to subunit inactivated influenza vaccine. The germline V and J ends were trimmed by 6 bases and 14 bases, with 16 bases remaining between them. The germline V gene has CDR1 SQVTM and CDR2 ANQGSEA. This CDR3 comprises 11 residues. TCRdb recomputed calls from the RT-PCR reads with MiXCR, one row per CDR3 protein. The table has about 520,000 distinct CDR3 sequences, 25% seen once. Specimen: CD4+ T cells sorted from PBMCs, collected more than 4 days after vaccination. The receptor was derived from a man aged 50 to 60 who received an inactivated influenza vaccine. The rearrangement links TRBV29-1 to TRBJ1-4, with a possible D match to TRBD1 (6 bases). For the CDR3, the DNA is TGCAGCGTCGGGGTGCAGGGGAGGCTGTTTTTT. Translated: CSVGVQGRLFF.